These T cell receptor beta chains were read from a single sample in a study of blood T cell repertoires in COVID-19. TCRdb's copy holds only in-frame clones and misses some; the assay was immunoSEQ multiplex PCR. The profile shows tens of thousands of clones, around three quarters of them singletons. Input material: peripheral blood. These TCRs come from a woman over 75 with active or convalescent COVID-19. Both conserved end residues are part of each CDR3.

len	v_gene	j_gene	CDR3aa
18	TRBV5-6	TRBJ2-3	CASSLELAGGLRTDTQYF
14	TRBV7-2	TRBJ2-1	CASSLVGTGNEQFF
13	TRBV19	TRBJ2-1	CASSVDGYNEQFF
15	TRBV5-1	TRBJ2-1	CASSQLPSSYNEQFF
15	TRBV20-1	TRBJ2-1	CSASSGEHSYNEQFF
13	TRBV30	TRBJ2-7	CAYRQGPTYEQYF
18	TRBV18	TRBJ1-4	CASSPTGHRGPTNEKLFF
15	TRBV4-1	TRBJ2-2	CASSQAGLSTGELFF
14	TRBV6-6	TRBJ2-7	CASKIFRDSYEQYF
17	TRBV7-9	TRBJ2-1	CASSLVTGQGAKNEQFF
15	TRBV7-6	TRBJ2-3	CASSLGTTATDTQYF
13	TRBV12-3/TRBV12-4	TRBJ2-7	CASSFRTAGQQYF
15	TRBV7-9	TRBJ2-7	CASSLAAGSSYEQYF
16	TRBV7-2	TRBJ1-2	CASSLGSGGKNYGYTF
15	TRBV6-5	TRBJ2-2	CASSLLAANTGELFF
14	TRBV6-5	TRBJ1-2	CASSYGPGAGGYTF
13	TRBV7-2	TRBJ1-1	CASSGTGRTEAFF
15	TRBV5-5	TRBJ2-2	CASSHGTGDTGELFF
14	TRBV9	TRBJ2-7	CASSPWSSGPEQYF
13	TRBV7-2	TRBJ2-5	CASSLDREETQYF